This T cell receptor beta chain was recovered during a study of shared clonotypes between healthy human individuals. The germline V and J ends were trimmed by 1 base and 7 bases, with 4 bases remaining between them. The CDR3 runs 12 residues. In germline, CDR1 is SEHNR, CDR2 FQNEAQ (reference sequence). The table came from immunoSEQ multiplex PCR; TCRdb's copy has only in-frame clones and leaves some out. The sample yields some 2 million clones, about 95% seen once. With respect to this clone: Its target is unknown. Other DNA sequences in this specimen translate into the identical CDR3.

Naive-designated CD8 cells lacked CD45RO, were positively enriched for CCR7, and omitted terminally differentiated effector memory CD45RA+ cells. Notes on the study in general: The study found lower generation probabilities in non-shared clonotypes than in those shared by all four donors.

Sequenced input: naive CD8+ T cells sorted from blood. This TCR was recovered from a man younger than 35 in good health. V and J are TRBV7-9 and TRBJ2-2; no reliable D call. CDR3 residues: CASSLGIGELFF. DNA for the CDR3: TGTGCCAGCAGCTTAGGAATCGGGGAGCTGTTTTTT.